This T cell receptor beta chain was profiled in a study of neurological immune-mediated disorders. CDR3 length: 17 amino acids. V was clipped by 1 base and J by 7 bases; unmatched bases: 11. Germline CDR1 and CDR2: SGHVS and FNYEAQ. MiXCR was run by TCRdb on the 5' RACE reads, yielding one entry per CDR3 protein. The sample records roughly 30,000 distinct CDR3 sequences, around 6.3% being singletons. This clonotype is medium-sized in the sample. The material sequenced was PBMCs. This chain connects TRBV7-6 to TRBJ2-1; 9 nucleotides line up with TRBD2. The origin of this receptor is a woman between 45 and 65 years old in good health. CDR3 amino acids: CASSLGARGGAQNEQFF. In DNA, the CDR3 is TGTGCCAGCAGCTTAGGGGCCCGCGGGGGGGCCCAAAATGAGCAGTTCTTC.